The source of this T cell receptor beta chain is a study of blood T cell repertoires in COVID-19. The wider study: Whether acute or convalescent, the COVID-19 samples came from the United States, Italy and Spain.

The germline V gene encodes CDR1 SEHNR and CDR2 FQNEAQ (reference sequence). Trimming took 1 base from V and 5 from J, leaving 9 bases between them. This CDR3 comprises 13 residues. In the authors' methods: The authors estimated nucleated cell counts from reference gene primer amplification. Sequencing was performed with immunoSEQ multiplex PCR; in TCRdb, only in-frame clones are kept and a portion is missing. V and J calls and clone size are those listed in that table; D and trimming were worked out from the DNA. The table lists some 400,000 clones, around 86% of them singletons. This chain links TRBV7-9 with TRBJ2-7, with a tentative D call TRBD1 (5 bases). The TCR sequence derives from a human donor in a cohort sampled during active COVID-19. The sequencing sample was made of peripheral blood. CDR3 in DNA: TGTGCCAGCAGCTTAGGGGGCAAGCACGAGCAGTACTTC. Protein sequence: CASSLGGKHEQYF.